The clone carrying this TCR beta chain was detected only a few times. Its target is unknown. This sample was included in a study of cytomegalovirus exposure and HLA in healthy donors. Findings and limits, study-wide: The classifier was said to identify cytomegalovirus status with high specificity and sensitivity. A later analysis revealed that TCR association rates differed between HLA loci, peaking at DRB1 and bottoming out at HLA-C. Earlier results showed most TCR beta V segments being productive about 87% or about 30% of the time.

PCR used 60 Vbeta primers and 13 Jbeta primers. TCRdb's copy holds only in-frame clones and misses some; the assay was immunoSEQ multiplex PCR. This table has around 150,000 clones, about four fifths appearing once. Germline V gene lookup returns CDR1 MDHEN and CDR2 SYDVKM. The CDR3 is 17 amino acids. Trimming took 6 bases from V and 5 from J; bases not matched to a gene: 15. Donors showed nominal health when sampled, although they likely had unrecorded immune exposures. This receptor was identified in a man between 50 and 59 years old in good health and CMV-seropositive. The chain employs TRBV28 and TRBJ2-7; 11 positions match TRBD2. Sequenced sample: PBMCs. The CDR3 spells CASRSAYTSGSGNEQYF. CDR3 coding DNA: TGTGCCAGCAGGTCCGCTTATACTAGCGGGAGTGGCAACGAGCAGTACTTC.